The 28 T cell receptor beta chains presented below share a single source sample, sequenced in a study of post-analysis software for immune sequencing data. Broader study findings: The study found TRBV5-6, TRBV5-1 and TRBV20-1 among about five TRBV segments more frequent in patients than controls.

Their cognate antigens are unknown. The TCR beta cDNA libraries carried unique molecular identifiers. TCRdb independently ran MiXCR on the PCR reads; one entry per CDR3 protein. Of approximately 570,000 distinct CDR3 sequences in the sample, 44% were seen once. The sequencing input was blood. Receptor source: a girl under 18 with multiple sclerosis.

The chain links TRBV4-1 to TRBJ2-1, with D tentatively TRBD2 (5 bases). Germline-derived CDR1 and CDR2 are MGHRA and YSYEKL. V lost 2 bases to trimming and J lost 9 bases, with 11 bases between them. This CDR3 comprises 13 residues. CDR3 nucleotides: TGCGCCAGCAGCCAAAAGTCTCGGGGTGAGCAGTTCTTC. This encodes CASSQKSRGEQFF.

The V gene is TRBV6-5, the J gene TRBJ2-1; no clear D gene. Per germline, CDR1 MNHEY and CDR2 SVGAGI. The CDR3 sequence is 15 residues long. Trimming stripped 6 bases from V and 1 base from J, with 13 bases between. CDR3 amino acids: CASSVQEISYNEQFF. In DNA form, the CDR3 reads TGTGCCAGCAGCGTTCAGGAAATATCCTACAATGAGCAGTTCTTC.

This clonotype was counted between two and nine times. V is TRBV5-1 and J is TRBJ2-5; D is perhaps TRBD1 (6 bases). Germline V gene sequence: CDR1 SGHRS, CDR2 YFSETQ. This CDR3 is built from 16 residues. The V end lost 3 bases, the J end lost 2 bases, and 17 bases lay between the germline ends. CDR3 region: CASSSTPGQIQETQYF. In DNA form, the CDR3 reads TGCGCCAGCAGCTCCACTCCGGGACAAATTCAAGAGACCCAGTACTTC.

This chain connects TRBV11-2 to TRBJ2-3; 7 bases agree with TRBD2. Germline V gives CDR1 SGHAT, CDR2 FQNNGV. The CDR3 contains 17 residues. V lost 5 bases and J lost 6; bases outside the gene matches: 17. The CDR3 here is CASSPLGLAAPLDTQYF. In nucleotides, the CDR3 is TGTGCCAGCAGCCCCCTGGGCCTAGCGGCCCCCTTGGATACGCAGTATTTT.

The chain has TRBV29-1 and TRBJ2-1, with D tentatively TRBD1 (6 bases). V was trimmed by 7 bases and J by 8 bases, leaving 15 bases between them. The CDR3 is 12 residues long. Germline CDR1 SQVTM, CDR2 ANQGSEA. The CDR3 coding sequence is TGCAGCGCCCGAAGGGGGTCGGATGAGCAGTTCTTC. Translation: CSARRGSDEQFF.

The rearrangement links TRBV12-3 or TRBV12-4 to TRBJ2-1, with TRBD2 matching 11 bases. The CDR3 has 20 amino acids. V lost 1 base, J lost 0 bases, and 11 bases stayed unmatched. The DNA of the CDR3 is TGTGCCAGCAGTTTAGTGGGGGGTCTAGCGGGGGGAGGCTCCTACAATGAGCAGTTCTTC. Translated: CASSLVGGLAGGGSYNEQFF.

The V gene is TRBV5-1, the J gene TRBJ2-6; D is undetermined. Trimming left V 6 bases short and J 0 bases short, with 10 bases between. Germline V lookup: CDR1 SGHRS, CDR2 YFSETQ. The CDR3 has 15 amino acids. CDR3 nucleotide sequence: TGCGCCAGCACAGTCTCCCGCTCTGGGGCCAACGTCCTGACTTTC. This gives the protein CASTVSRSGANVLTF.

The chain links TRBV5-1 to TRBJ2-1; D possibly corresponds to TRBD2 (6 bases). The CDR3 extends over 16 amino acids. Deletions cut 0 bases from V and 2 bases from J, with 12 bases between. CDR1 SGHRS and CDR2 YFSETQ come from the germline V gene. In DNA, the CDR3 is TGCGCCAGCAGCTTGGCTGGGTCTAGCGCCTACAATGAGCAGTTCTTC. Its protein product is CASSLAGSSAYNEQFF. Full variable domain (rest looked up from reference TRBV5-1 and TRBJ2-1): KAGVTQTPRYLIKTRGQQVTLSCSPISGHRSVSWYQQTPGQGLQFLFEYFSETQRNKGNFPGRFSGRQFSNSRSEMNVSTLELGDSALYLCASSLAGSSAYNEQFFGPGTRLTVL.

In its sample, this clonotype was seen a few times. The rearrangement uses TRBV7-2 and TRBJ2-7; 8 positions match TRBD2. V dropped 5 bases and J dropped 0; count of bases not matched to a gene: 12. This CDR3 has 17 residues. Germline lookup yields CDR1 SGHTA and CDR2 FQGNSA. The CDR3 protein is CASSQGLGSPISYEQYF. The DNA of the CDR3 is TGTGCCAGCAGCCAGGGACTAGGGAGCCCTATCTCCTACGAGCAGTACTTC.

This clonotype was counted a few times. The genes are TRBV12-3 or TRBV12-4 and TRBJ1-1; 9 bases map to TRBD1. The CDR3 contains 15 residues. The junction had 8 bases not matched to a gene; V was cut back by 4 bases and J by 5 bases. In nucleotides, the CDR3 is TGTGCCAGCAGTTCGACAACAGGGGGCTGGACTGAAGCTTTCTTT. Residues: CASSSTTGGWTEAFF.

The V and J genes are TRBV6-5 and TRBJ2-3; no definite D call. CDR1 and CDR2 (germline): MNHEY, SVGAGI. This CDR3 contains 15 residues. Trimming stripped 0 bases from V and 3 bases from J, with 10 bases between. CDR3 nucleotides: TGTGCCAGCAGTTACTCGAGTTTCGGGACAGATACGCAGTATTTT. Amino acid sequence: CASSYSSFGTDTQYF.

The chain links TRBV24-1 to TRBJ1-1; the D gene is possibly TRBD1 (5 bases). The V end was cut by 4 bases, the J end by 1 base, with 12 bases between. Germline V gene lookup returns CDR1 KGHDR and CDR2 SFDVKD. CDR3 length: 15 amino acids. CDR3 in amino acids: CATSEGTGANTEAFF. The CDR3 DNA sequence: TGTGCCACCAGTGAGGGCACCGGGGCGAACACTGAAGCTTTCTTT.

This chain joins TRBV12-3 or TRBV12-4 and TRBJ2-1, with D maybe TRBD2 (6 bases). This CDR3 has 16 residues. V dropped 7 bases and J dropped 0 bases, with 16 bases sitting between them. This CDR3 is CASILRGSGSYNEQFF. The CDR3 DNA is TGTGCCAGCATTCTTCGGGGTAGCGGCTCCTACAATGAGCAGTTCTTC.

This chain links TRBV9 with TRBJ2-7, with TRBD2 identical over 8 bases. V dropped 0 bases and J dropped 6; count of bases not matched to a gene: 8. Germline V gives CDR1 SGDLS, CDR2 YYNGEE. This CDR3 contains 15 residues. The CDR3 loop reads CASSVDPAGVGEQYF. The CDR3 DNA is TGTGCCAGCAGCGTAGACCCAGCGGGAGTTGGCGAGCAGTACTTC.

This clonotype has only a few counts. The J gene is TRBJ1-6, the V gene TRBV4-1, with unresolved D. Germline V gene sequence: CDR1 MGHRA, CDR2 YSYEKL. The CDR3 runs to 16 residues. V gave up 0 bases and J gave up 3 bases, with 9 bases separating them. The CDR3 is CASSQEIQLYNSPLHF. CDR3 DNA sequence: TGCGCCAGCAGCCAAGAAATACAGCTCTATAATTCACCCCTCCACTTT.

In nucleotides, the CDR3 is TGTGCCAGCAGCTTAGGCTTCGGCAGCGACTTCCAAGAGACCCAGTACTTC. As protein: CASSLGFGSDFQETQYF. The chain uses TRBV7-6 and TRBJ2-5; no firm D call. The CDR3 runs to 17 residues. Germline values: CDR1 SGHVS, CDR2 FNYEAQ. V dropped 1 base and J dropped 1 base, with 16 bases sitting between them.

The CDR3 spells CASSLFGPSDGYEQYF. The CDR3 region has the DNA TGTGCCAGCAGTCTATTCGGTCCTAGCGATGGGTACGAGCAGTACTTC. The V and J genes are TRBV28 and TRBJ2-7, with D perhaps TRBD2 (6 bases). Germline values: CDR1 MDHEN, CDR2 SYDVKM. CDR3 length: 16 amino acids. Trimming left V 5 bases short and J 4 bases short, with 21 bases between.

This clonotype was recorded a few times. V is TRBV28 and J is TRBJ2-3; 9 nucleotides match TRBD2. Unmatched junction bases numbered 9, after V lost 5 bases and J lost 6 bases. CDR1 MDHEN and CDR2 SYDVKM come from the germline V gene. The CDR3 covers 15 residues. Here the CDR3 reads CASSALAGLSDTQYF. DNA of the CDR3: TGTGCCAGCAGTGCCCTAGCGGGGCTTTCGGATACGCAGTATTTT.

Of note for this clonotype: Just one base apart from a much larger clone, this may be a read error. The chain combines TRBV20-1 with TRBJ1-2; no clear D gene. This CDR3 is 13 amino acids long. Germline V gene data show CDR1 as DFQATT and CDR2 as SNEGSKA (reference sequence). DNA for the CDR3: TGCAGTGCTAGAGGTGGGAGGACGGGTGGCCACACCTTC. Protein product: CSARGGRTGGHTF.

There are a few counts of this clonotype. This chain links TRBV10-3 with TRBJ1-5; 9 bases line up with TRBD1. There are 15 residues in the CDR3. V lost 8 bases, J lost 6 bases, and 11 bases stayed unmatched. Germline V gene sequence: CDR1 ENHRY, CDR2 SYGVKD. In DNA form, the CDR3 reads TGTGCCATCGGTCCCGGGACAGGGAGCGGTCAGCCCCAGCATTTT. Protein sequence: CAIGPGTGSGQPQHF.

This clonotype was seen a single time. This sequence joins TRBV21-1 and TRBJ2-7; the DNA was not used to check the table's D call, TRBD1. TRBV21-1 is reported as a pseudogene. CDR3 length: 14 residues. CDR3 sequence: CACPRGDSSYEQYF. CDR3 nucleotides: TGTGCCTGCCCTAGGGGGGACAGTTCCTACGAGCAGTACTTC.

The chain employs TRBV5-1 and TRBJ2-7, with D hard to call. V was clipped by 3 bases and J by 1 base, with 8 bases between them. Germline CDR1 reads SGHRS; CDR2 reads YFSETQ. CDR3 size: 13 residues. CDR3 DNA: TGCGCCAGCAGCTCGGATGCGTCCTACGAGCAGTACTTC. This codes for CASSSDASYEQYF.

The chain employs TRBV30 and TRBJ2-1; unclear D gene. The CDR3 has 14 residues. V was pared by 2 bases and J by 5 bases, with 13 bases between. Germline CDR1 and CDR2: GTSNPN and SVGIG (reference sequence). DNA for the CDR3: TGTGCCTGGAGTCTCTCCCCGGTAAACAATGAGCAGTTCTTC. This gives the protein CAWSLSPVNNEQFF.

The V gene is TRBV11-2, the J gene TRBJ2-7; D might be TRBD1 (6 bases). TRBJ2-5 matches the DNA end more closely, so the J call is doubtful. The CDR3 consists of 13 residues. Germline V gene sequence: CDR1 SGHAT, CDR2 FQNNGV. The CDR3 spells CASSGLRGETQYF. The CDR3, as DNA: TGTGCCAGCAGCGGCCTCAGGGGTGAGACCCAGTACTTC.

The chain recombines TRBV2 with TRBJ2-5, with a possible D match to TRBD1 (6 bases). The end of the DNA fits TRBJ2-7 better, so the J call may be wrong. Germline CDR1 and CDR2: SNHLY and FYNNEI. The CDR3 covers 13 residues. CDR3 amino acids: CASNRQVTYEQYF. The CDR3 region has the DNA TGTGCCAGCAATAGACAGGTAACCTACGAGCAGTACTTC.

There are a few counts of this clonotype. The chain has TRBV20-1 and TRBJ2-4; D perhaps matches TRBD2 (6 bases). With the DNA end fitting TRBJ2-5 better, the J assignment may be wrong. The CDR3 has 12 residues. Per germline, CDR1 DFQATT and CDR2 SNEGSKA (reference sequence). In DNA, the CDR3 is TGCAGTGCTAGAGGGGGACTAGAGACCCAGTACTTC. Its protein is CSARGGLETQYF.

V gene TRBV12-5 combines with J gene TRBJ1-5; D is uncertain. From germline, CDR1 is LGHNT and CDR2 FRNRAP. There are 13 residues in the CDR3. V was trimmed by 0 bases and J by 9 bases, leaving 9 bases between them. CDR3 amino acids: CASGLVTRSPQHF. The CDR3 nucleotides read TGTGCTAGTGGTTTGGTCACGCGATCGCCCCAGCATTTT.

The chain's CDR3 is CASSLALSSGQGGYEQYF. DNA for the CDR3: TGTGCCAGCAGCTTAGCGCTATCCTCGGGACAGGGTGGGTACGAGCAGTACTTC. The V and J genes are TRBV7-6 and TRBJ2-7; 9 nucleotides agree with TRBD1. V lost 0 bases, J lost 4 bases, and 13 bases stayed unmatched. The CDR3 has 18 residues. The germline gives CDR1 SGHVS, CDR2 FNYEAQ. Full variable domain (rest looked up from reference TRBV7-6 and TRBJ2-7): GAGVSQSPRYKVTKRGQDVALRCDPISGHVSLYWYRQALGQGPEFLTYFNYEAQQDKSGLPNDRFSAERPEGSISTLTIQRTEQRDSAMYRCASSLALSSGQGGYEQYFGPGTRLTVT.